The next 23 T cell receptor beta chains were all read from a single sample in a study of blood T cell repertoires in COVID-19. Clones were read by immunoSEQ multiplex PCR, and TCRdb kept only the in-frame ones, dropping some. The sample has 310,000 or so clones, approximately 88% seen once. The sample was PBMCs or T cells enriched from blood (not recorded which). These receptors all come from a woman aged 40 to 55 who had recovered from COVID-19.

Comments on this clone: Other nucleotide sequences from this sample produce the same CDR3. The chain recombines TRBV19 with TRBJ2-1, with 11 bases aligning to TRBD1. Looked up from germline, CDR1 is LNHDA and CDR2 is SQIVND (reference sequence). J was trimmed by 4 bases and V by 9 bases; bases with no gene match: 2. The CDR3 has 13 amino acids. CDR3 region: CASRDRGYNEQFF. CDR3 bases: TGTGCCAGCAGGGACAGGGGGTACAATGAGCAGTTCTTC. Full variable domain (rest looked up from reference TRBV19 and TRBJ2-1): DGGITQSPKYLFRKEGQNVTLSCEQNLNHDAMYWYRQDPGQGLRLIYYSQIVNDFQKGDIAEGYSVSREKKESFPLTVTSAQKNPTAFYLCASRDRGYNEQFFGPGTRLTVL.

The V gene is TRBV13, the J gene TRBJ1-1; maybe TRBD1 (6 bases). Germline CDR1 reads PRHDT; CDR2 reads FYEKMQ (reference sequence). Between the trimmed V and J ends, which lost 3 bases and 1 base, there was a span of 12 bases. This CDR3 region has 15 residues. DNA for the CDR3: TGTGCCAGCAGCTTCAACAGGGAGAGGAACACTGAAGCTTTCTTT. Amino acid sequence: CASSFNRERNTEAFF.

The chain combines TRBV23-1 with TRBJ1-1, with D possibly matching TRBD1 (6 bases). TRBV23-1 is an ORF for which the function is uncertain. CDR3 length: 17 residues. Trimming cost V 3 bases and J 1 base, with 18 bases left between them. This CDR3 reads CASSHPGPDRPNTEAFF. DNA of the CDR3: TGCGCCAGCAGTCACCCGGGACCCGACAGGCCGAACACTGAAGCTTTCTTT.

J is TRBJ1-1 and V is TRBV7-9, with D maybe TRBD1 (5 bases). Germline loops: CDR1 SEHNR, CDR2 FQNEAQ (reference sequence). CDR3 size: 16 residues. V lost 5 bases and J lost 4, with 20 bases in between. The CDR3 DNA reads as TGTGCCAGCAGCCCCCTCCAGTTGGCAGGGCGCACTGAAGCTTTCTTT. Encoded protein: CASSPLQLAGRTEAFF.

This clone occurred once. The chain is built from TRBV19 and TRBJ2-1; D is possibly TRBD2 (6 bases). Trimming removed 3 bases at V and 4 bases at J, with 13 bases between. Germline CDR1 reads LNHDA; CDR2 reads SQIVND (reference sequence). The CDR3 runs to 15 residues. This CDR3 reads CASSMAGGNYNEQFF. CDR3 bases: TGTGCCAGTAGTATGGCCGGCGGGAATTACAATGAGCAGTTCTTC. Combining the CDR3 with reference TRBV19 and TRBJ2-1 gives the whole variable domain DGGITQSPKYLFRKEGQNVTLSCEQNLNHDAMYWYRQDPGQGLRLIYYSQIVNDFQKGDIAEGYSVSREKKESFPLTVTSAQKNPTAFYLCASSMAGGNYNEQFFGPGTRLTVL.

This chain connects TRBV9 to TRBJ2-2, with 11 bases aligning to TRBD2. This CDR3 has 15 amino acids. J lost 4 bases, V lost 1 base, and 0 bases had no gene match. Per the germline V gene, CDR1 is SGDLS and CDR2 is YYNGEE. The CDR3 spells CASSVTSGSTGELFF. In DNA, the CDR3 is TGTGCCAGCAGCGTAACTAGCGGGAGCACCGGGGAGCTGTTTTTT.

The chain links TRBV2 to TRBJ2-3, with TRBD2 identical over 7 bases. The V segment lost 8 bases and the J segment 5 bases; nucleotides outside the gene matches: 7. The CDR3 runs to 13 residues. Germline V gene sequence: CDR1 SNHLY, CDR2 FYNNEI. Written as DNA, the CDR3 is TGTGCCAGCTTTCTCAGCGGGATAGATACGCAGTATTTT. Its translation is CASFLSGIDTQYF.

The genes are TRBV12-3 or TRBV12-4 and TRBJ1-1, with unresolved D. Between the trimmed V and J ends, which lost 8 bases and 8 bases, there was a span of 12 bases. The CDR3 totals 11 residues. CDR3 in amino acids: CASGETTEAFF. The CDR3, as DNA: TGTGCCAGCGGGGAGACAACCGAAGCTTTCTTT.

CDR3 nucleotides: TGTGCCAGTTCCCCTCCTAGGCGATTACCGTTTAATGAGCAGTTCTTC. It is translated as CASSPPRRLPFNEQFF. The chain uses TRBV19 and TRBJ2-1, with unresolved D. The CDR3 totals 16 residues. CDR1 and CDR2 from the germline V gene are LNHDA and SQIVND (reference sequence). Deletions cut 8 bases from V and 7 bases from J, with 24 bases between.

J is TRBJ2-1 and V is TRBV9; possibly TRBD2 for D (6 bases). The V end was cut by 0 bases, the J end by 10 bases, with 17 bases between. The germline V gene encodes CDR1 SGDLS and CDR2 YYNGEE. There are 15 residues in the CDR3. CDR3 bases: TGTGCCAGCAGCGTAGGGGGGAAGCGGGTTGGGGAGCAGTTCTTC. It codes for CASSVGGKRVGEQFF.

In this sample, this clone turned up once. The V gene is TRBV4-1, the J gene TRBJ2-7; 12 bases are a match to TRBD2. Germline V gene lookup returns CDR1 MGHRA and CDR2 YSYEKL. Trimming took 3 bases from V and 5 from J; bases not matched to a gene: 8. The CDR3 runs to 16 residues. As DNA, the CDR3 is TGCGCCAGCAGCCAGTCCCTAGCGGGAGGGGGCCACGAGCAGTACTTC. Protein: CASSQSLAGGGHEQYF.

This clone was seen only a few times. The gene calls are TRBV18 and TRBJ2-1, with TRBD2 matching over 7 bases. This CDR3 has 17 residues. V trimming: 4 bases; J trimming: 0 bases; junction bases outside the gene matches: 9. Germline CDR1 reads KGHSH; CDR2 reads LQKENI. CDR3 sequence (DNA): TGTGCCAGCTCACTTCAAGTCGGCGGGAGCTCCTACAATGAGCAGTTCTTC. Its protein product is CASSLQVGGSSYNEQFF. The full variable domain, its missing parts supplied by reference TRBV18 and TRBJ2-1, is NAGVMQNPRHLVRRRGQEARLRCSPMKGHSHVYWYRQLPEEGLKFMVYLQKENIIDESGMPKERFSAEFPKEGPSILRIQQVVRGDSAAYFCASSLQVGGSSYNEQFFGPGTRLTVL.

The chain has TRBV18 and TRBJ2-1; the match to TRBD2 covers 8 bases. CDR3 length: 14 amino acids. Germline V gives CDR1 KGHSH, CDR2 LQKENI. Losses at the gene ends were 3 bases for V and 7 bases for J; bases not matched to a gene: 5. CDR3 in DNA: TGTGCCAGCTCACCGACAGCGGGAGATAATGAGCAGTTCTTC. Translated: CASSPTAGDNEQFF. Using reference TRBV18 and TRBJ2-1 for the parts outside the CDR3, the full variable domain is NAGVMQNPRHLVRRRGQEARLRCSPMKGHSHVYWYRQLPEEGLKFMVYLQKENIIDESGMPKERFSAEFPKEGPSILRIQQVVRGDSAAYFCASSPTAGDNEQFFGPGTRLTVL.

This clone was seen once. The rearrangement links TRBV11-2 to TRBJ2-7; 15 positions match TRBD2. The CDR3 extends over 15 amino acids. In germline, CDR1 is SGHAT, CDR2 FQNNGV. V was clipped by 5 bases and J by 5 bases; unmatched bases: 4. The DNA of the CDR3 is TGTGCCAGCAGCCCCGGACTAGCGGGAGGGAACGAGCAGTACTTC. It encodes CASSPGLAGGNEQYF.

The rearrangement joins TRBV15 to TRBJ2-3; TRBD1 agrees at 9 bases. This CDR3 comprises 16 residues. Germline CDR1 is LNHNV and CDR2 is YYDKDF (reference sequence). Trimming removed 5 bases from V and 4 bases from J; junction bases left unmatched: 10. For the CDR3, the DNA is TGTGCCACCAGCCGACGGACAGGGGTGGGTGCAGATACGCAGTATTTT. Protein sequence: CATSRRTGVGADTQYF.

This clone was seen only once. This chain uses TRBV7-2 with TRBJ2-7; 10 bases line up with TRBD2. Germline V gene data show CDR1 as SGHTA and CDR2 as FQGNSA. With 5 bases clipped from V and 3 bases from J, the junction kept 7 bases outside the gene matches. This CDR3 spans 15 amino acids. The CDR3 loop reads CASSQREGGLYEQYF. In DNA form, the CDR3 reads TGTGCCAGCAGCCAGCGGGAGGGCGGTCTCTACGAGCAGTACTTC. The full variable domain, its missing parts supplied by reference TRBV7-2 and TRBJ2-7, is GAGVSQSPSNKVTEKGKDVELRCDPISGHTALYWYRQSLGQGLEFLIYFQGNSAPDKSGLPSDRFSAERTGGSVSTLTIQRTQQEDSAVYLCASSQREGGLYEQYFGPGTRLTVT.

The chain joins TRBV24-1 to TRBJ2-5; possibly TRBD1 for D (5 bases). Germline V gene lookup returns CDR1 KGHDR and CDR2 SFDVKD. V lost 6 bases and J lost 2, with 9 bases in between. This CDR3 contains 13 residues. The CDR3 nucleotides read TGTGCCACCAGTCGTAGGGGTCAAGAGACCCAGTACTTC. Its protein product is CATSRRGQETQYF.

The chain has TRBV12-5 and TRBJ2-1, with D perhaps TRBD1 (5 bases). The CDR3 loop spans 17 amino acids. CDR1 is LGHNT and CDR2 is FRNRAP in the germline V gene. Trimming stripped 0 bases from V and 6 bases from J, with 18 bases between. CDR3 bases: TGTGCTAGTGGTTTGGTACTGGGCAGGGAAGAAGGCAATGAGCAGTTCTTC. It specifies CASGLVLGREEGNEQFF.

In nucleotides, the CDR3 is TGTGCCAGCAGTCTAAGCGGGATAGGAGATACGCAGTATTTT. It yields the protein CASSLSGIGDTQYF. The rearrangement links TRBV6-5 to TRBJ2-3; 7 bases line up with TRBD2. The germline CDR1 and CDR2 sequences are MNHEY and SVGAGI. This CDR3 spans 14 amino acids. V dropped 5 bases and J dropped 5; count of bases not matched to a gene: 7.

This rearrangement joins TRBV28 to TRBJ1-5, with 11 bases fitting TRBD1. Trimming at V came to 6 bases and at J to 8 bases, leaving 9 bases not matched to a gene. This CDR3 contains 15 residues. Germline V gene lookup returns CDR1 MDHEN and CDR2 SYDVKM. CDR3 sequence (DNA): TGTGCCAGCAGCCCGGACAGGGGGCTAGTTAAGCCCCAGCATTTT. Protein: CASSPDRGLVKPQHF.

CDR3 sequence reads: CAWSVGQGGTGELFF. The CDR3 coding sequence is TGTGCCTGGAGTGTAGGGCAGGGTGGCACCGGGGAGCTGTTTTTT. V usage is TRBV30 and J usage is TRBJ2-2, with D possibly TRBD1 on 5 matching bases. The CDR3 is 15 amino acids. Trimming took 0 bases from V and 4 from J, leaving 12 bases between them. Germline V gene data show CDR1 as GTSNPN and CDR2 as SVGIG (reference sequence). Variable domain in full (rest from reference TRBV30 and TRBJ2-2): SQTIHQWPATLVQPVGSPLSLECTVEGTSNPNLYWYRQAAGRGLQLLFYSVGIGQISSEVPQNLSASRPQDRQFILSSKKLLLSDSGFYLCAWSVGQGGTGELFFGEGSRLTVL.

The CDR3 protein is CAWSVLKNTEAFF. The CDR3 bases are TGTGCCTGGAGTGTACTAAAGAACACTGAAGCTTTCTTT. The gene calls are TRBV30 and TRBJ1-1, with unresolved D. Germline V gene sequence: CDR1 GTSNPN, CDR2 SVGIG (reference sequence). Trimming removed 0 bases from V and 1 base from J, with 6 bases in between. The CDR3 has 13 amino acids.

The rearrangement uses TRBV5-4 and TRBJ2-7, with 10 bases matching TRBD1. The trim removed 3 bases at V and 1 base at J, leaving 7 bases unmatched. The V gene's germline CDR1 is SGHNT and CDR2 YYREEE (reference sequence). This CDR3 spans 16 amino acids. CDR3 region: CASSSNRDRGSYEQYF. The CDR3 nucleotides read TGTGCCAGCAGCTCCAACCGGGACAGGGGATCCTACGAGCAGTACTTC.